The next 29 T cell receptor beta chains were all read from a single sample in a study of T cell responses to AZD1222 COVID-19 vaccine. Data came from immunoSEQ multiplex PCR; TCRdb stores just in-frame clones and leaves some out. The sample holds around 110,000 clones, approximately 83% seen once. This material consisted of peripheral blood, taken on day 0 of MenACWY control vaccination. The receptors shown here come from an adult in good health.

The chain has TRBV7-2 and TRBJ1-5; D is undetermined. V lost 6 bases, J lost 7 bases, and 13 bases lay in between. The CDR3 sequence is 13 residues long. The V gene's germline CDR1 is SGHTA and CDR2 FQGNSA. CDR3 in DNA: TGTGCCAGCAGTCTCTCTTATCTGCAGCCCCAGCATTTT. It codes for CASSLSYLQPQHF.

The chain combines TRBV16 with TRBJ1-1; D gene unclear. Trimming shortened V by 1 base and J by 0 bases, and 6 bases separated the two germline ends. This CDR3 spans 14 amino acids. Germline loops: CDR1 KGHSY, CDR2 FQNENV. The CDR3 reads CASSQLRVNTEAFF. CDR3 DNA sequence: TGTGCCAGCAGCCAATTGAGGGTGAACACTGAAGCTTTCTTT.

This chain uses TRBV9 with TRBJ2-5; TRBD1 matches 9 bases. The junction had 5 bases not matched to a gene; V was cut back by 0 bases and J by 5 bases. The length of the CDR3 is 15 residues. Per germline, CDR1 SGDLS and CDR2 YYNGEE. The CDR3 bases are TGTGCCAGCAGCGTAGGGGGACAGGGTCAGGAGACCCAGTACTTC. Translated: CASSVGGQGQETQYF.

This chain joins TRBV7-2 and TRBJ2-7, with D possibly matching TRBD2 (5 bases). This CDR3 spans 15 amino acids. V lost 1 base and J lost 6, with 16 bases in between. Germline CDR1 SGHTA, CDR2 FQGNSA. CDR3 amino acids: CASSLVSGSDGEQYF. The CDR3 coding sequence is TGTGCCAGCAGCTTAGTATCGGGAAGCGACGGCGAGCAGTACTTC.

This rearrangement joins TRBV10-3 to TRBJ2-3; D possibly corresponds to TRBD1 (7 bases). Trimming pared 3 bases from V and 3 bases from J, leaving 13 bases between. Germline CDR1 and CDR2: ENHRY and SYGVKD. This CDR3 contains 15 residues. The CDR3 nucleotides read TGTGCCATCAGTGATAACAGGGGAGGAACAGATACGCAGTATTTT. Amino acids: CAISDNRGGTDTQYF.

V and J are TRBV7-2 and TRBJ1-5, with TRBD1 matching 8 bases. J lost 6 bases, V lost 5 bases, and 18 bases had no gene match. The CDR3 contains 18 residues. Germline-derived CDR1 and CDR2 are SGHTA and FQGNSA. The CDR3 region is CASSRYLTGASQGQPQHF. The CDR3, as DNA: TGTGCCAGCAGCCGCTATCTGACAGGGGCATCTCAGGGTCAGCCCCAGCATTTT.

The chain combines TRBV3-1 (or the pseudogene TRBV3-2) with TRBJ2-7; no definite D call. The V end was cut by 2 bases, the J end by 2 bases, with 13 bases between. Germline CDR1 reads LGHDT; CDR2 reads YNNKEL (reference sequence). The CDR3 is made up of 15 amino acids. This CDR3 reads CASSQNPRTPYEQYF. The CDR3 DNA reads as TGTGCCAGCAGCCAAAATCCCCGCACACCCTACGAGCAGTACTTC.

This chain connects TRBV28 to TRBJ2-2; either TRBD1 or TRBD2 may fit D (6 bases each). The CDR3 runs 15 residues. CDR1 is MDHEN and CDR2 is SYDVKM in the germline V gene. V gave up 6 bases and J gave up 5 bases, with 16 bases separating them. The DNA of the CDR3 is TGTGCCAGCAGCCTAAGGGGGGCGCGGACCGGGGAGCTGTTTTTT. Translated: CASSLRGARTGELFF.

This chain uses TRBV7-2 with TRBJ1-1; maybe TRBD1 (6 bases). Trimming took 5 bases from V and 2 from J, leaving 15 bases between them. Germline V gives CDR1 SGHTA, CDR2 FQGNSA. The CDR3 is made up of 15 amino acids. The CDR3 region is CASSHKDRRNTEAFF. As DNA, the CDR3 is TGTGCCAGCAGCCATAAGGACAGACGAAACACTGAAGCTTTCTTT.

J is TRBJ1-4 and V is TRBV6-4; TRBD1 aligns across 7 bases. Germline V lookup: CDR1 MRHNA, CDR2 SNTAGT. This CDR3 contains 14 residues. In DNA, the CDR3 is TGTGCAAAACAGGGGCAGACAACTAATGAAAAACTGTTTTTT. Its translation is CAKQGQTTNEKLFF.

The rearrangement joins TRBV28 to TRBJ1-2, with 8 bases identical to TRBD1. Germline lookup yields CDR1 MDHEN and CDR2 SYDVKM. The CDR3 covers 17 residues. Trimming cost V 2 bases and J 9 bases; bases outside gene matches: 17. The CDR3 nucleotides are TGTGCCAGCAGTTTAATCAGCGGAGGACAGGGCCCTATGAGCTACACCTTC. Its translation: CASSLISGGQGPMSYTF.

This chain links TRBV27 with TRBJ1-2, with a tentative D call TRBD1 (5 bases). The germline V and J ends were trimmed by 2 bases and 4 bases, with 8 bases remaining between them. The germline V gene encodes CDR1 MNHEY and CDR2 SMNVEV (reference sequence). The CDR3 has 13 amino acids. The CDR3: CASSLVGTYGYTF. The CDR3 DNA reads TGTGCCAGCAGTTTAGTAGGGACCTATGGCTACACCTTC.

This clone was detected a few times. The rearrangement links TRBV28 to TRBJ2-2, with D maybe TRBD1 (6 bases). Deletions cut 4 bases from V and 6 bases from J, with 18 bases between. Germline CDR1 reads MDHEN; CDR2 reads SYDVKM. There are 16 residues in the CDR3. The CDR3 here is CASSSPGRGYPGELFF. DNA of the CDR3: TGTGCCAGCAGTTCCCCTGGCAGGGGATATCCCGGGGAGCTGTTTTTT.

The chain carries TRBV11-2 and TRBJ1-2; D remains unclear. Trimming shortened V by 5 bases and J by 4 bases, and 17 bases separated the two germline ends. This CDR3 is 15 amino acids long. Germline CDR1 is SGHAT and CDR2 is FQNNGV. The CDR3 loop reads CASSLQKSPGYGYTF. CDR3 DNA sequence: TGTGCCAGCAGCCTCCAGAAATCGCCGGGCTATGGCTACACCTTC.

J is TRBJ2-5 and V is TRBV3-1 (or the pseudogene TRBV3-2); 15 nucleotides agree with TRBD2. Germline loops: CDR1 LGHDT, CDR2 YNNKEL (reference sequence). V dropped 1 base and J dropped 5; count of bases not matched to a gene: 5. This CDR3 is 17 amino acids long. Here the CDR3 reads CASSQGTSGGARETQYF. CDR3 nucleotides: TGTGCCAGCAGCCAAGGGACTAGCGGGGGGGCCAGGGAGACCCAGTACTTC.

This clone showed up just once. J is TRBJ2-1 and V is TRBV5-1, with TRBD2 identical over 9 bases. The germline V gene encodes CDR1 SGHRS and CDR2 YFSETQ. CDR3 size: 15 residues. The junction had 7 bases not matched to a gene; V was cut back by 0 bases and J by 9 bases. In DNA form, the CDR3 reads TGCGCCAGCAGCTTGGCCCTAGCGGGGAGAAGTGAGCAGTTCTTC. It specifies CASSLALAGRSEQFF.

The chain links TRBV18 to TRBJ2-3, with D possibly TRBD2 on 6 matching bases. The germline CDR1 and CDR2 sequences are KGHSH and LQKENI. The ends were cut back, 1 base at V and 4 bases at J, with 6 bases in the middle. CDR3 size: 13 residues. The CDR3 DNA sequence: TGTGCCAGCTCACCACGGGGGGCAGATACGCAGTATTTT. This codes for CASSPRGADTQYF.

The chain carries TRBV6-6 and TRBJ1-4; D remains ambiguous. Per the germline V gene, CDR1 is MNHNY and CDR2 is SVGAGI (reference sequence). This CDR3 contains 16 residues. V lost 0 bases, J lost 4 bases, and 12 bases lay in between. CDR3 DNA: TGTGCCAGCAGTTACTCCCAGGCCAGACGTAATGAAAAACTGTTTTTT. This sequence encodes CASSYSQARRNEKLFF.

This chain links TRBV7-6 with TRBJ1-4; 12 bases agree with TRBD1. V was clipped by 4 bases and J by 6 bases; unmatched bases: 15. CDR1 is SGHVS, CDR2 FNYEAQ, per germline. The CDR3 runs to 19 residues. This CDR3 reads CASSSLPPGQGAGDEKLFF. CDR3 DNA: TGTGCCAGCAGCTCCCTCCCTCCGGGACAGGGGGCCGGGGATGAAAAACTGTTTTTT.

The rearrangement uses TRBV18 and TRBJ1-2; TRBD1 might be the D (5 bases). V was trimmed by 3 bases and J by 6 bases, leaving 11 bases between them. The CDR3 is 13 residues long. The germline CDR1 and CDR2 sequences are KGHSH and LQKENI. The chain's CDR3 is CASSPDRGDGYTF. Written as DNA, the CDR3 is TGTGCCAGCTCACCTGACAGAGGAGATGGCTACACCTTC.

Comments on this clone: The same CDR3 arises from other DNA sequences in this sample as well. The genes are TRBV19 and TRBJ2-7; D may be TRBD1 (5 bases). Germline assignment: CDR1 LNHDA and CDR2 SQIVND (reference sequence). Trimming removed 3 bases from V and 4 bases from J, with 10 bases in between. This CDR3 comprises 13 residues. The CDR3 DNA follows: TGTGCCAGTAGTATTAAGGGGTTTTACGAGCAGTACTTC. Its protein is CASSIKGFYEQYF.

The V gene is TRBV3-1 (or the pseudogene TRBV3-2), the J gene TRBJ1-1; 7 bases match TRBD1. The CDR3 sequence is 14 residues long. V lost 4 bases and J lost 7; bases outside the gene matches: 9. Germline V gene sequence: CDR1 LGHDT, CDR2 YNNKEL (reference sequence). The CDR3 sequence is CASSPKTGSVEAFF. In nucleotides, the CDR3 is TGTGCCAGCAGCCCCAAGACAGGGAGTGTTGAAGCTTTCTTT.

V gene TRBV19 combines with J gene TRBJ2-2; D remains unclear. With 6 bases removed from V and 4 bases from J, the gap between germline ends came to 12 bases. The germline V gene encodes CDR1 LNHDA and CDR2 SQIVND (reference sequence). The CDR3 length is 14 residues. This CDR3 is CASRPNLSTGELFF. The CDR3 nucleotides read TGTGCCAGTAGGCCAAACCTTAGCACCGGGGAGCTGTTTTTT.

The chain has TRBV7-7 and TRBJ1-5; 9 bases are a match to TRBD1. After removal of 5 bases from V and 6 bases from J, the junction contained 2 bases not matched to a gene. The CDR3 sequence is 13 residues long. The germline gives CDR1 SSHAT, CDR2 FNYEAQ (reference sequence). The CDR3: CASSPGQGQPQHF. CDR3 nucleotide sequence: TGTGCCAGCAGCCCGGGACAGGGTCAGCCCCAGCATTTT. Full variable domain (missing parts from reference TRBV7-7 and TRBJ1-5): GAGVSQSPRYKVTKRGQDVTLRCDPISSHATLYWYQQALGQGPEFLTYFNYEAQPDKSGLPSDRFSAERPEGSISTLTIQRTEQRDSAMYRCASSPGQGQPQHFGDGTRLSIL.

The genes are TRBV7-8 and TRBJ1-5; D not resolved. This CDR3 is built from 15 residues. V lost 1 base, J lost 0 bases, and 7 bases lay in between. Germline loops: CDR1 SGHVS, CDR2 FQNEAQ. CDR3 protein: CASSLGWASNQPQHF. Written as DNA, the CDR3 is TGTGCCAGCAGCTTAGGGTGGGCTAGCAATCAGCCCCAGCATTTT. The variable domain in full, with the rest retrieved from reference TRBV7-8 and TRBJ1-5, is GAGVSQSPRYKVAKRGQDVALRCDPISGHVSLFWYQQALGQGPEFLTYFQNEAQLDKSGLPSDRFFAERPEGSVSTLKIQRTQQEDSAVYLCASSLGWASNQPQHFGDGTRLSIL.

The rearrangement links TRBV3-1 (or the pseudogene TRBV3-2) to TRBJ1-1; D is undetermined. V was shortened by 0 bases and J by 3 bases, with 5 bases between the two germline ends. The CDR3 consists of 13 residues. Germline V gene lookup returns CDR1 LGHDT and CDR2 YNNKEL (reference sequence). The CDR3 DNA reads TGTGCCAGCAGCCAAGACGGGTACACTGAAGCTTTCTTT. This sequence encodes CASSQDGYTEAFF.

The V gene is TRBV5-1, the J gene TRBJ1-2; D perhaps matches TRBD1 (5 bases). The V gene lost 1 base and the J gene lost 3 bases, with 13 bases spanning the gap. The germline V gene has CDR1 SGHRS and CDR2 YFSETQ. This CDR3 is built from 15 residues. For the CDR3, the DNA is TGCGCCAGCAGCTTGACTGGGGGTCGGGACTATGGCTACACCTTC. Amino acid sequence: CASSLTGGRDYGYTF.

The J gene is TRBJ1-2, the V gene TRBV24-1; TRBD1 agrees at 7 bases. The CDR3 extends over 15 amino acids. The germline CDR1 and CDR2 sequences are KGHDR and SFDVKD. J gave up 8 bases and V 4 bases, and 12 bases lay outside the gene matches. CDR3 in amino acids: CATSEGGASAIGYTF. The CDR3 DNA reads TGTGCCACCAGTGAAGGGGGCGCATCCGCGATCGGCTACACCTTC.

The V and J genes are TRBV2 and TRBJ1-1, with 7 bases lining up with TRBD1. The junction had 5 bases not matched to a gene; V was cut back by 4 bases and J by 3 bases. The germline V gene has CDR1 SNHLY and CDR2 FYNNEI. This CDR3 has 14 residues. In DNA, the CDR3 is TGTGCCAGCAGTGTACAGGGGAGGGACACTGAAGCTTTCTTT. It translates to CASSVQGRDTEAFF.